These 27 T cell receptor beta chains were sequenced from one sample in a study of cytomegalovirus exposure and HLA in healthy donors. 60 Vbeta and 13 Jbeta primers were used in PCR. Profiled with immunoSEQ multiplex PCR; TCRdb holds only in-frame clones, not every one. The table lists some 110,000 clones, around 86% of them singletons. Sequenced material: PBMCs. All receptors come from a man aged 25 to 40 in good health and CMV-seronegative.

This chain connects TRBV2 to TRBJ2-3; 7 nucleotides match TRBD2. The germline gives CDR1 SNHLY, CDR2 FYNNEI. The CDR3 has 17 amino acids. V lost 1 base to trimming and J lost 2 bases; unmatched junction nucleotides: 9. In nucleotides, the CDR3 is TGTGCCAGCAGTGAAGGCGGAGCGGGGATCTCCACAGATACGCAGTATTTT. This gives the protein CASSEGGAGISTDTQYF.

The V gene is TRBV7-2, the J gene TRBJ2-3; D possibly corresponds to TRBD1 (6 bases). The CDR3 loop spans 15 amino acids. In germline, CDR1 is SGHTA, CDR2 FQGNSA. The germline V and J ends were trimmed by 1 base and 2 bases, with 10 bases remaining between them. This CDR3 reads CASSLDQGNTDTQYF. CDR3 DNA sequence: TGTGCCAGCAGCTTAGACCAGGGGAACACAGATACGCAGTATTTT. The whole variable domain, remainder taken from reference TRBV7-2 and TRBJ2-3, is GAGVSQSPSNKVTEKGKDVELRCDPISGHTALYWYRQSLGQGLEFLIYFQGNSAPDKSGLPSDRFSAERTGGSVSTLTIQRTQQEDSAVYLCASSLDQGNTDTQYFGPGTRLTVL.

The V gene is TRBV4-2, the J gene TRBJ2-7; TRBD2 might be the D (7 bases). V was cut by 4 bases and J by 1 base, with 14 bases left in between. The CDR3 has 15 residues. The V gene's germline CDR1 is LGHNA and CDR2 YNFKEQ. CDR3: CASSPMGGASYEQYF. The DNA of the CDR3 is TGTGCCAGCAGCCCCATGGGGGGGGCATCCTACGAGCAGTACTTC.

This chain joins TRBV2 and TRBJ2-3; D not resolved. This CDR3 is 15 amino acids long. In germline, CDR1 is SNHLY, CDR2 FYNNEI. V was cut by 7 bases and J by 2 bases, with 16 bases left in between. The CDR3 protein is CASNRLSKATDTQYF. CDR3 DNA: TGTGCCAGCAATAGACTGAGTAAGGCCACAGATACGCAGTATTTT.

This chain uses TRBV6-7 with TRBJ1-4; 9 nucleotides line up with TRBD1. TRBV6-7 is flagged as an ORF with uncertain function. The CDR3 totals 15 residues. J lost 5 bases, V lost 7 bases, and 8 bases had no gene match. CDR3 region: CASTQVGQGNEKLFF. The CDR3 nucleotides read TGTGCCAGCACTCAAGTTGGACAGGGGAATGAAAAACTGTTTTTT.

V usage is TRBV15 and J usage is TRBJ2-7; 7 bases line up with TRBD1. Germline V lookup: CDR1 LNHNV, CDR2 YYDKDF (reference sequence). V lost 1 base, J lost 1 base, and 1 base stayed unmatched. The CDR3 extends over 14 amino acids. The CDR3 nucleotides read TGTGCCACCAGCAGAGCGGGACAGTCCTACGAGCAGTACTTC. Protein product: CATSRAGQSYEQYF.

V is TRBV7-2 and J is TRBJ2-3, with 8 bases aligning to TRBD2. V lost 5 bases to trimming and J lost 0 bases; unmatched junction nucleotides: 1. The germline CDR1 and CDR2 sequences are SGHTA and FQGNSA. The CDR3 is made up of 14 amino acids. CDR3 region: CASSRGGSTDTQYF. CDR3 DNA sequence: TGTGCCAGCAGCCGGGGGGGGAGCACAGATACGCAGTATTTT.

The DNA of the CDR3 is TGTGCCAGCAGGGGGCCCAGACAGGGTAGTCAAGAAGCTTTCTTT. Translation gives CASRGPRQGSQEAFF. The rearrangement links TRBV28 to TRBJ1-1, with 7 bases aligning to TRBD1. The V gene's germline CDR1 is MDHEN and CDR2 SYDVKM. With 6 bases clipped from V and 8 bases from J, the junction kept 15 bases outside the gene matches. The CDR3 runs 15 residues.

This clone was seen a single time. This rearrangement joins TRBV6-5 to TRBJ2-7; D is perhaps TRBD1 (7 bases). The CDR3 sequence is 13 residues long. Germline V CDR1 and CDR2: MNHEY, SVGAGI. The V end lost 5 bases, the J end lost 1 base, and 9 bases lay between the germline ends. The CDR3 sequence: CASSQGGSYEQYF. The DNA for the CDR3 is TGTGCCAGCAGTCAGGGGGGATCCTACGAGCAGTACTTC.

The CDR3 protein is CASSRRGLGNSPLHF. In DNA form, the CDR3 reads TGTGCCAGTAGTAGGAGGGGACTTGGTAATTCACCCCTCCACTTT. V gene TRBV19 combines with J gene TRBJ1-6; maybe TRBD1 (5 bases). The V gene's germline CDR1 is LNHDA and CDR2 SQIVND (reference sequence). The CDR3 loop spans 15 amino acids. V lost 4 bases to trimming and J lost 6 bases, with 13 bases between them.

The chain couples TRBV15 to TRBJ1-1; 12 bases are shared with TRBD1. The CDR3 is made up of 16 amino acids. Germline loops: CDR1 LNHNV, CDR2 YYDKDF (reference sequence). J was trimmed by 4 bases and V by 2 bases; bases with no gene match: 5. This CDR3 reads CATSRPGQGAPTEAFF. The CDR3 bases are TGTGCCACCAGCAGACCGGGACAGGGGGCGCCCACTGAAGCTTTCTTT.

The chain carries TRBV4-3 and TRBJ2-3, with TRBD2 matching 10 bases. V was pared by 2 bases and J by 1 base, with 6 bases of the junction left unmatched. Germline V gives CDR1 LGHNA, CDR2 YSLEER. This CDR3 comprises 17 residues. The CDR3 sequence: CASSQRAGGPGTDTQYF. The CDR3, as DNA: TGCGCCAGCAGCCAAAGAGCGGGGGGGCCTGGCACAGATACGCAGTATTTT.

The rearrangement links TRBV5-4 to TRBJ2-7; 7 bases agree with TRBD1. This CDR3 region has 16 residues. Germline V gives CDR1 SGHNT, CDR2 YYREEE (reference sequence). Trimming took 4 bases from V and 2 from J; bases not matched to a gene: 12. The DNA for the CDR3 is TGTGCCAGCAGCGATCCCGACAGGGATCCCACCTACGAGCAGTACTTC. It encodes CASSDPDRDPTYEQYF.

This chain connects TRBV7-2 to TRBJ2-5, with D tentatively TRBD1 (6 bases). With 5 bases removed from V and 1 base from J, the gap between germline ends came to 14 bases. The CDR3 is 15 residues long. CDR1 and CDR2 (germline): SGHTA, FQGNSA. The CDR3 DNA reads TGTGCCAGCAGCCCCCAAGGGGGTGCCCAAGAGACCCAGTACTTC. This encodes CASSPQGGAQETQYF.

The J gene is TRBJ2-5, the V gene TRBV6-6; TRBD1 aligns across 8 bases. The V and J ends lost 7 bases and 7 bases, in that order; junction bases with no gene match: 11. CDR1 and CDR2 (germline): MNHNY, SVGAGI (reference sequence). The CDR3 has 14 amino acids. CDR3 in amino acids: CASKDQLQGGTQYF. CDR3 coding DNA: TGTGCCAGCAAAGATCAACTACAGGGGGGGACCCAGTACTTC.

The genes are TRBV7-2 and TRBJ2-3, with TRBD2 matching over 7 bases. This CDR3 comprises 20 residues. The V and J ends lost 0 bases and 2 bases, in that order; junction bases with no gene match: 17. Germline V lookup: CDR1 SGHTA, CDR2 FQGNSA. CDR3 amino acids: CASSLARGLDPLPPTDTQYF. The CDR3 DNA is TGTGCCAGCAGCTTAGCGCGAGGACTAGATCCCCTCCCCCCCACAGATACGCAGTATTTT.

The V and J genes are TRBV29-1 and TRBJ2-5; a weak D match, TRBD2 (6 bases). The germline gives CDR1 SQVTM, CDR2 ANQGSEA. Trimming took off 4 bases at V and 1 base at J, with 10 bases between the two ends. The CDR3 extends over 13 amino acids. Here the CDR3 reads CSVGGRTQETQYF. DNA of the CDR3: TGCAGCGTTGGAGGGAGGACCCAAGAGACCCAGTACTTC.

The chain is built from TRBV18 and TRBJ2-2; 8 bases are a match to TRBD1. The germline gives CDR1 KGHSH, CDR2 LQKENI. With 6 bases clipped from V and 1 base from J, the junction kept 1 base outside the gene matches. The CDR3 totals 14 residues. CDR3 in DNA: TGTGCCAGCTCGGGGACAGGGAACACCGGGGAGCTGTTTTTT. Amino acids: CASSGTGNTGELFF.

The CDR3 coding sequence is TGTGCCAGCAGTGTCGGGCCAGGGGGCGCGGCTAATGAAAAACTGTTTTTT. Translated: CASSVGPGGAANEKLFF. The chain joins TRBV6-1 to TRBJ1-4; TRBD1 matches at 8 bases. Germline CDR1 reads MNHNS; CDR2 reads SASEGT. This CDR3 region has 17 residues. V was clipped by 4 bases and J by 3 bases; unmatched bases: 10.

This clone was observed a handful of times. The CDR3 bases are TGTGCCAGCAGTTTATGGGGGATAGCGGGGGGGCCGGGGGAGACCCAGTACTTC. Translating gives CASSLWGIAGGPGETQYF. This sequence joins TRBV27 and TRBJ2-5, with TRBD2 matching over 11 bases. V was clipped by 1 base and J by 5 bases; unmatched bases: 12. Germline lookup yields CDR1 MNHEY and CDR2 SMNVEV (reference sequence). The CDR3 sequence is 18 residues long.

V usage is TRBV28 and J usage is TRBJ1-1; the D gene is possibly TRBD1 (5 bases). This CDR3 has 15 residues. Trimming left V 4 bases short and J 0 bases short, with 12 bases between. CDR1 and CDR2 (germline): MDHEN, SYDVKM. The CDR3 DNA sequence: TGTGCCAGCAGTTCACACGGGACTTTGAACACTGAAGCTTTCTTT. Translated: CASSSHGTLNTEAFF.

The chain carries TRBV9 and TRBJ1-1; D may be TRBD1 (6 bases). Trimming removed 4 bases at V and 0 bases at J, with 16 bases between. CDR1 and CDR2 (germline): SGDLS, YYNGEE. The CDR3 runs 16 residues. The CDR3 sequence: CASSPRGDTMNTEAFF. The CDR3 bases are TGTGCCAGCAGCCCGCGAGGGGACACGATGAACACTGAAGCTTTCTTT. The variable domain in full, with the rest retrieved from reference TRBV9 and TRBJ1-1, is DSGVTQTPKHLITATGQRVTLRCSPRSGDLSVYWYQQSLDQGLQFLIQYYNGEERAKGNILERFSAQQFPDLHSELNLSSLELGDSALYFCASSPRGDTMNTEAFFGQGTRLTVV.

Notes on this clone: Other DNA variants within this sample encode the same CDR3. This chain links TRBV2 with TRBJ2-2; 9 bases line up with TRBD2. V trimming: 7 bases; J trimming: 2 bases; junction bases outside the gene matches: 5. Germline V gene lookup returns CDR1 SNHLY and CDR2 FYNNEI. The CDR3 consists of 15 residues. The CDR3: CASTGRGGNTGELFF. The CDR3 DNA sequence: TGTGCCAGCACGGGGCGGGGGGGAAACACCGGGGAGCTGTTTTTT. Supplemented by reference TRBV2 and TRBJ2-2, the full variable domain reads EPEVTQTPSHQVTQMGQEVILRCVPISNHLYFYWYRQILGQKVEFLVSFYNNEISEKSEIFDDQFSVERPDGSNFTLKIRSTKLEDSAMYFCASTGRGGNTGELFFGEGSRLTVL.

The J gene is TRBJ1-5, the V gene TRBV11-3; tentatively, D is TRBD1 (5 bases). Germline values: CDR1 SGHNT, CDR2 YENEEA. Trimming took off 0 bases at V and 2 bases at J, with 23 bases between the two ends. CDR3 size: 20 residues. The CDR3 sequence: CASSLDLTARPGSCNQPQHF. CDR3 bases: TGTGCCAGCAGCTTAGACCTGACAGCCCGGCCCGGCAGTTGCAATCAGCCCCAGCATTTT.

The gene calls are TRBV6-5 and TRBJ1-1; D is uncertain. There are 12 residues in the CDR3. V shed 2 bases and J shed 2 bases, with 3 bases lying between them. The germline V gene has CDR1 MNHEY and CDR2 SVGAGI. The CDR3 sequence: CASSYVNTEAFF. In nucleotides, the CDR3 is TGTGCCAGCAGTTACGTAAACACTGAAGCTTTCTTT.

J is TRBJ2-5 and V is TRBV5-4, with TRBD1 identical over 7 bases. Germline lookup yields CDR1 SGHNT and CDR2 YYREEE (reference sequence). The CDR3 length is 14 residues. The junction had 6 bases not matched to a gene; V was cut back by 4 bases and J by 3 bases. CDR3 DNA: TGTGCCAGCAGCGCTATTACAGGGGAAGAGACCCAGTACTTC. The encoded protein is CASSAITGEETQYF.

The V and J genes are TRBV7-8 and TRBJ2-3, with 11 positions matching TRBD2. In germline, CDR1 is SGHVS, CDR2 FQNEAQ. The CDR3 runs 19 residues. With V trimmed by 5 bases and J by 1 base, 14 bases remained unmatched. Here the CDR3 DNA reads TGTGCCAGCAGCCGGCGGATCGAACTAGCGGGGGCTCGCACAGATACGCAGTATTTT. Its protein is CASSRRIELAGARTDTQYF.